The sample holds many counts of the clone carrying this T cell receptor beta chain. Its target is unknown. A universal primer site and UMIs were added as TCR cDNA was made by 5'RACE template switching. TCRdb itself ran the 5' RACE reads through MiXCR, one entry per CDR3 protein. The sample comprises some 300,000 distinct CDR3 sequences, under 9% of which are singletons, and around 3.5% rests with the top ten. Trimming took off 2 bases at V and 0 bases at J, with 7 bases between the two ends. There are 14 residues in the CDR3. This sample was taken from a study of T cells after yellow fever vaccination. Study-wide results and caveats: Weaker overall was a secondary response that nonetheless peaked faster, on day 5 versus 15. In post-booster samples, most primary-vaccination clones reappeared (just under 97% CD4, nearly 90% CD8). Abundant clonotypes from the bulk population could get into FACS-sorted repertoires as contaminants.

V and J are TRBV12-3 or TRBV12-4 and TRBJ1-1, with unresolved D. This clonotype was sampled from a man aged 18 to 30 who received the YFV17D yellow fever vaccine. Specimen: CD4+ T cells sorted from PBMCs, collected 5 days after the yellow fever booster vaccination. The CDR3 here is CASSLRGMNTEAFF. In nucleotides, the CDR3 is TGTGCCAGCAGTTTAAGAGGAATGAACACTGAAGCTTTCTTT.